This section outlines one T cell receptor beta chain sequence together with its context. The target antigen is unknown. The data originate from a study of shared clonotypes between healthy human individuals. Study outcomes and limitations: Investigators collected only blood, and repertoires in tissues likely differ. Generation of non-shared clonotypes was less probable than generation of clonotypes shared by all four donors. Depth was large, yet rarefaction showed that sorted-subset sequencing was incomplete.

The repertoire was sequenced with immunoSEQ multiplex PCR; TCRdb's copy has only in-frame clones and lacks some. The profile shows about 1.5 million clones, roughly 98% of them singletons. This CDR3 is 15 amino acids long. V lost 6 bases, J lost 0 bases, and 12 bases lay in between. The germline V gene has CDR1 MDHEN and CDR2 SYDVKM. J is TRBJ1-5 and V is TRBV28, with D perhaps TRBD1 (5 bases). The TCR comes from a man aged 30-40 years in good health. Sequencing input: naive CD4+ T cells sorted from blood. Regarding subset: CD45RA+ positively selected. The CDR3 DNA reads TGTGCCAGCAGGTCGGGGGGAAATAGCAATCAGCCCCAGCATTTT. Its translation is CASRSGGNSNQPQHF. The whole variable domain, filled in from reference TRBV28 and TRBJ1-5, reads DVKVTQSSRYLVKRTGEKVFLECVQDMDHENMFWYRQDPGLGLRLIYFSYDVKMKEKGDIPEGYSVSREKKERFSLILESASTNQTSMYLCASRSGGNSNQPQHFGDGTRLSIL.